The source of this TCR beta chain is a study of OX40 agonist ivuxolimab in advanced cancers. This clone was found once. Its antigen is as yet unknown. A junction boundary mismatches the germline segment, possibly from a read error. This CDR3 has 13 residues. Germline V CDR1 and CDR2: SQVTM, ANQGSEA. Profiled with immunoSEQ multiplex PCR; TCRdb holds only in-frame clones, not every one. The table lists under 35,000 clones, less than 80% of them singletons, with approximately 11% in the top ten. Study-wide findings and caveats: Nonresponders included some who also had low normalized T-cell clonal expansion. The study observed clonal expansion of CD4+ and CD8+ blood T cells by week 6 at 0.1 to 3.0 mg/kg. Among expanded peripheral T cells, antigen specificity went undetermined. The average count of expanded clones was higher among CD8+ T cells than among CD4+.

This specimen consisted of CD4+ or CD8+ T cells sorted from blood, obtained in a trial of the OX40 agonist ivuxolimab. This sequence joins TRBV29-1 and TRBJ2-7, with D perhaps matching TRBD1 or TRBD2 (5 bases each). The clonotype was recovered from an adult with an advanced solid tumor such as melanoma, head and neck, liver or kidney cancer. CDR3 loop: CSVEAGPGYEQCF. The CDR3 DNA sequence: TGCAGCGTTGAAGCGGGGCCGGGCTACGAGCAGTGCTTC.